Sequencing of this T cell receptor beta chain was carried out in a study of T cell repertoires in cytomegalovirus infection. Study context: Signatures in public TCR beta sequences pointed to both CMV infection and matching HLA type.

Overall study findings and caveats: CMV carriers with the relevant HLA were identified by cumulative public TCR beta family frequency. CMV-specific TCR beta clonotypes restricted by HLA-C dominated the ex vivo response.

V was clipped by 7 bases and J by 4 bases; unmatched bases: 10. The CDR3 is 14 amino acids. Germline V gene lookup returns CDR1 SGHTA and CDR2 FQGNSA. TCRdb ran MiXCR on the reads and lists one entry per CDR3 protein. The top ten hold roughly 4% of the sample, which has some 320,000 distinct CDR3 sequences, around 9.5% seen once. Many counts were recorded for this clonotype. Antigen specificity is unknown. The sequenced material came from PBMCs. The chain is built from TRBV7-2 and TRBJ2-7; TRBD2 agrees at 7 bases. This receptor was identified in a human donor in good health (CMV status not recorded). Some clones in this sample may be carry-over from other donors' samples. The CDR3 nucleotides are TGTGCCAGCAACCTCGCCGTTAGCGGGTACGAGCAGTACTTC. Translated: CASNLAVSGYEQYF.